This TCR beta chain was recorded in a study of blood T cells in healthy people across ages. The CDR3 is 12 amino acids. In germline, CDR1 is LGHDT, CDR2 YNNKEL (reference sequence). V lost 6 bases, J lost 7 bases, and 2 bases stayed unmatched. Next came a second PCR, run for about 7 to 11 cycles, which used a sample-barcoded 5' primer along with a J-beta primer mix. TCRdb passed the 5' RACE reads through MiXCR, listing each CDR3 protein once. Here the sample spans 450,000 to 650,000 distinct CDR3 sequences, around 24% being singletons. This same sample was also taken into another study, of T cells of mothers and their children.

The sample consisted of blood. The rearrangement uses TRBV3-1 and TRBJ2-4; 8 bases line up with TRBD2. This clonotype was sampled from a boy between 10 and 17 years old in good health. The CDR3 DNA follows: TGTGCCAGCAGGGCGGGGGGTAACATTCAGTACTTC. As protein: CASRAGGNIQYF.